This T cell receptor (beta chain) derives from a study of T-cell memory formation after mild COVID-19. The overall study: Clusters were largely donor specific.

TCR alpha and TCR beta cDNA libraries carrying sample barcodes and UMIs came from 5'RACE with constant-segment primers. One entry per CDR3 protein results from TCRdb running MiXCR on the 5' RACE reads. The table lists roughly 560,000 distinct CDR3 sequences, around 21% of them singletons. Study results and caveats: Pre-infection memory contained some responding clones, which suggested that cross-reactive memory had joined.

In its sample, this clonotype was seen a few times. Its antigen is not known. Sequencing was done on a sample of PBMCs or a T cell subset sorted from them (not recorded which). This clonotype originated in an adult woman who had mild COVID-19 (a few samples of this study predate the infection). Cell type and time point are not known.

The CDR3 sequence: CASSLNGRNQPQHF. The CDR3 DNA follows: TGTGCCAGCAGCTTAAACGGGAGAAACCAGCCCCAGCATTTT. V gene TRBV11-2 combines with J gene TRBJ1-5; D gene ambiguous. The CDR3 consists of 14 residues. Germline V gives CDR1 SGHAT, CDR2 FQNNGV. V gave up 2 bases and J gave up 7 bases, with 12 bases separating them. The variable domain in full, with the rest retrieved from reference TRBV11-2 and TRBJ1-5, is EAGVAQSPRYKIIEKRQSVAFWCNPISGHATLYWYQQILGQGPKLLIQFQNNGVVDDSQLPKDRFSAERLKGVDSTLKIQPAKLEDSAVYLCASSLNGRNQPQHFGDGTRLSIL.